This T cell receptor beta chain was obtained from a study of Graves' ophthalmopathy and Graves' hyperthyroidism. Overall study: Stable hyperthyroidism was defined by absence of ophthalmopathy within 18 months of follow-up. Study-level findings and limits: Ophthalmopathy progression was predicted by the model at just over 70% sensitivity and about 74% specificity.

Germline lookup yields CDR1 SGHRS and CDR2 YFSETQ. J was trimmed by 3 bases and V by 4 bases; bases with no gene match: 11. CDR3 length equals 16 residues. Amplification of the TCR beta CDR3 regions used RNA transcripts (as template). The workflow started with a first-round RT-PCR run with HTBI primers and then moved on to a second-round multiplex PCR. MiXCR, run by TCRdb on the multiplex PCR reads, gives a single entry per CDR3 protein. The data show roughly 1.1 million distinct CDR3 sequences, 35% to 45% seen once. This clonotype was seen at least ten times. Its matching antigen is unknown. The clonotype was recovered from an adult man with Graves' hyperthyroidism. The chain combines TRBV5-1 with TRBJ1-2, with 8 bases that match TRBD1. The sample consisted of peripheral blood or thyroid tissue (not recorded which). DNA of the CDR3: TGCGCCAGCAGCCTGGGGACAGGTAGGCTCGACTATGGCTACACCTTC. It encodes CASSLGTGRLDYGYTF.